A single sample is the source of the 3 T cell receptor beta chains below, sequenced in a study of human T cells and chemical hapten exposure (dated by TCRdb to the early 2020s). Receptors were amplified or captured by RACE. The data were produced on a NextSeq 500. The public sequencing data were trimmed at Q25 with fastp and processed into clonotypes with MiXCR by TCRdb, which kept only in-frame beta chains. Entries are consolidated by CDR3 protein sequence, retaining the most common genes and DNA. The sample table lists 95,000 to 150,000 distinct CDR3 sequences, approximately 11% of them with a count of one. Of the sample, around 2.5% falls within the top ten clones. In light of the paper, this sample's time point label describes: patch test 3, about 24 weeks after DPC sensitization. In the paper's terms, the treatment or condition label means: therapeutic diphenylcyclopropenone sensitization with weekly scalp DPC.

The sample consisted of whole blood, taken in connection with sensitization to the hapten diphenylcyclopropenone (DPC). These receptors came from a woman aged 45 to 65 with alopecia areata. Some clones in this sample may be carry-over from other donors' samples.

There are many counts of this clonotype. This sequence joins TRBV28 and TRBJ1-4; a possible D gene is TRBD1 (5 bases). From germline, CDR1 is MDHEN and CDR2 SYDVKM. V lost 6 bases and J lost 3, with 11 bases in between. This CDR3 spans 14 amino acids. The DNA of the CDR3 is TGTGCCAGCAGACTCGGGGGTGCTAATGAAAAACTGTTTTTT. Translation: CASRLGGANEKLFF.

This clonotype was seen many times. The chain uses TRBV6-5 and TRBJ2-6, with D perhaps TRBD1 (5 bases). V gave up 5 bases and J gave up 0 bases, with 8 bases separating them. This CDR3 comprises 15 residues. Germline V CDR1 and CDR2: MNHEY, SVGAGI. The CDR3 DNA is TGTGCCAGCAGTACAGGCTACTCTGGGGCCAACGTCCTGACTTTC. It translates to CASSTGYSGANVLTF.

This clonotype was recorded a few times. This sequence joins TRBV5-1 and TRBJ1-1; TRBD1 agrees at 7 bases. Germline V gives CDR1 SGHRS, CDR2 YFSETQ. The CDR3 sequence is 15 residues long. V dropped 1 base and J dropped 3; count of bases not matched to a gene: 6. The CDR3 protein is CASSLIGGQDTEAFF. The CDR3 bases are TGCGCCAGCAGCTTGATAGGGGGCCAGGACACTGAAGCTTTCTTT.